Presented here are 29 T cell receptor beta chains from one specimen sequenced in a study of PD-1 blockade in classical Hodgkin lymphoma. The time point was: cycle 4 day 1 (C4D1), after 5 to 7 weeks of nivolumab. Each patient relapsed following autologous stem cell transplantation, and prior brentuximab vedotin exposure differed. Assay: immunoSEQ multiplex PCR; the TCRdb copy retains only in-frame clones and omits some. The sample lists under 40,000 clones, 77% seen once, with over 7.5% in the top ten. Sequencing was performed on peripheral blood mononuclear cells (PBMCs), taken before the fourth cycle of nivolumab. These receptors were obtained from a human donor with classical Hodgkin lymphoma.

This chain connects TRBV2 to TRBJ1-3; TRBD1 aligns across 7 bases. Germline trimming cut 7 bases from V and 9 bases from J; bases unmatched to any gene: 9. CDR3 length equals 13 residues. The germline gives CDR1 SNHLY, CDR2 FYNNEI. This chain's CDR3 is CASMWDSQSTIYF. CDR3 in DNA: TGTGCCAGCATGTGGGACAGTCAATCCACCATATATTTT.

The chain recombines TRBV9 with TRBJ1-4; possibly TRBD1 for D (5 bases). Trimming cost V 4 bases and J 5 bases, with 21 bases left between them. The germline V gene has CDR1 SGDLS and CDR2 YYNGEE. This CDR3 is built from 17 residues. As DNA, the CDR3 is TGTGCCAGCAGCCCTCCTAACACCACCTGGGGCAATGAAAAACTGTTTTTT. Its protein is CASSPPNTTWGNEKLFF.

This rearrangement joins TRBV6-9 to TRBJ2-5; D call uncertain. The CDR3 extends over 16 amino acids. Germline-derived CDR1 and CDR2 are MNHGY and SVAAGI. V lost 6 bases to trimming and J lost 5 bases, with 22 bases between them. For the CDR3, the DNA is TGTGCCAGCAGACCCCAAAGTAGGCAAGGCGGCGAGACCCAGTACTTC. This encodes CASRPQSRQGGETQYF.

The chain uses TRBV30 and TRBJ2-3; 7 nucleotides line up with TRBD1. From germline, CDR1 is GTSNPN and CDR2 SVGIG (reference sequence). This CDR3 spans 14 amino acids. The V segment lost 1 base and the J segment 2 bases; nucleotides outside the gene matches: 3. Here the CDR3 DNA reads TGTGCCTGGAGTGCAGACAGGGCCACAGATACGCAGTATTTT. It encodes CAWSADRATDTQYF. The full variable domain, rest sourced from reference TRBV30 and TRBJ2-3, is SQTIHQWPATLVQPVGSPLSLECTVEGTSNPNLYWYRQAAGRGLQLLFYSVGIGQISSEVPQNLSASRPQDRQFILSSKKLLLSDSGFYLCAWSADRATDTQYFGPGTRLTVL.

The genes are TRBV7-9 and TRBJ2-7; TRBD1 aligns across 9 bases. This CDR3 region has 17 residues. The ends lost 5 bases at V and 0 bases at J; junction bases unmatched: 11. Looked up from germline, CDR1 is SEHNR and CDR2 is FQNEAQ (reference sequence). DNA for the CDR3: TGTGCCAGCAGCCTTCTACCGGGACAGGGCCTCTCCTACGAGCAGTACTTC. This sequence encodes CASSLLPGQGLSYEQYF. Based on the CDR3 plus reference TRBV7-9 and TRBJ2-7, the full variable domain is DTGVSQNPRHKITKRGQNVTFRCDPISEHNRLYWYRQTLGQGPEFLTYFQNEAQLEKSRLLSDRFSAERPKGSFSTLEIQRTEQGDSAMYLCASSLLPGQGLSYEQYFGPGTRLTVT.

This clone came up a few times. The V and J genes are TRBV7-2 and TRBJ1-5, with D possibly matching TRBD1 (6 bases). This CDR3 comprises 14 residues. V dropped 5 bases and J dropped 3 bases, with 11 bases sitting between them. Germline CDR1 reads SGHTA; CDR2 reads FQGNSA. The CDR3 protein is CASSLDSVNQPQHF. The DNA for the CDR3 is TGTGCCAGCAGCCTGGACAGCGTCAATCAGCCCCAGCATTTT.

Here the CDR3 DNA reads TGTGCCAGCAGTCCCCGGGGGGGGCCTTACAATGAGCAGTTCTTC. Protein sequence: CASSPRGGPYNEQFF. The chain joins TRBV2 to TRBJ2-1; TRBD2 matches 8 bases. Germline trimming cut 5 bases from V and 4 bases from J; bases unmatched to any gene: 7. Germline values: CDR1 SNHLY, CDR2 FYNNEI. The CDR3 has 15 residues.

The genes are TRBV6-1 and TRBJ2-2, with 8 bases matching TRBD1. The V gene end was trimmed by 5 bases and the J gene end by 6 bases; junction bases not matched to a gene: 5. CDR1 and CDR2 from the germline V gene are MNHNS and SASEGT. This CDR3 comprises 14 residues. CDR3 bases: TGTGCCAGCAGTCCCCGGACAGGGCCCGGGGAGCTGTTTTTT. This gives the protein CASSPRTGPGELFF.

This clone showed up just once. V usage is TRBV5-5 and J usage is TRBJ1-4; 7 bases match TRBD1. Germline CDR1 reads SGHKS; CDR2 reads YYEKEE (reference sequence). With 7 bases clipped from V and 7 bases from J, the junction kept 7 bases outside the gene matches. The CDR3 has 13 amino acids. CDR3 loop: CASHDRDSEKLFF. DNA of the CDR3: TGTGCCAGCCACGACAGGGATAGTGAAAAACTGTTTTTT.

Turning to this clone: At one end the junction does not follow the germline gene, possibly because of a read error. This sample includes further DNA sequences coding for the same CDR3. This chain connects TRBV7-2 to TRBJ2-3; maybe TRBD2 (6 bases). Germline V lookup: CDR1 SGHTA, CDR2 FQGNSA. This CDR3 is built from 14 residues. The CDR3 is CASSLARSTDTQYF. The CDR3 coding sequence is TGTGCCAGCAGCCTAGCGCGGAGCACAGATACGCAGTATTTT.

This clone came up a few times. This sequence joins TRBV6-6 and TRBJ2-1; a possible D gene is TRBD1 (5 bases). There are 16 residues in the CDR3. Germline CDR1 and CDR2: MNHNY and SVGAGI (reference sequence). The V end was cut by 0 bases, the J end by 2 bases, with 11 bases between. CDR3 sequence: CASSYSTAGTYNEQFF. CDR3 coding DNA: TGTGCCAGCAGTTACTCGACGGCAGGGACCTACAATGAGCAGTTCTTC.

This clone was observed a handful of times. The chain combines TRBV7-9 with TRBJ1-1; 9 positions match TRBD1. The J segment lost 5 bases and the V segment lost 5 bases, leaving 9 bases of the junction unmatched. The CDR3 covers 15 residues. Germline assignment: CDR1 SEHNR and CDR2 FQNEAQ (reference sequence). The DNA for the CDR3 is TGTGCCAGCAGCCCTATTGACAGGGGGTATACTGAAGCTTTCTTT. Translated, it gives CASSPIDRGYTEAFF.

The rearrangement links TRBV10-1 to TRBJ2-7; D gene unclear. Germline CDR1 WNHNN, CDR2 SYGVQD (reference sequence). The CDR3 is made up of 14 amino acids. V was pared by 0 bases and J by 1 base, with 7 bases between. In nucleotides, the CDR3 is TGCGCCAGCAGTGAGTCGGGTCGGTCCTACGAGCAGTACTTC. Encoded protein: CASSESGRSYEQYF.

The chain's CDR3 is CASSLTRDEKLFF. CDR3 bases: TGCGCCAGCAGCCTGACCAGAGATGAAAAACTGTTTTTT. The chain has TRBV4-1 and TRBJ1-4; no firm D call. With 4 bases removed from V and 6 bases from J, the gap between germline ends came to 9 bases. Germline V gene lookup returns CDR1 MGHRA and CDR2 YSYEKL. This CDR3 comprises 13 residues.

CDR3 sequence reads: CASSYRAVNTGELFF. Written as DNA, the CDR3 is TGTGCCAGCAGTTACAGGGCGGTTAACACCGGGGAGCTGTTTTTT. This chain joins TRBV6-6 and TRBJ2-2; D is ambiguous. This CDR3 spans 15 amino acids. V lost 2 bases to trimming and J lost 2 bases, with 9 bases between them. In germline, CDR1 is MNHNY, CDR2 SVGAGI (reference sequence).

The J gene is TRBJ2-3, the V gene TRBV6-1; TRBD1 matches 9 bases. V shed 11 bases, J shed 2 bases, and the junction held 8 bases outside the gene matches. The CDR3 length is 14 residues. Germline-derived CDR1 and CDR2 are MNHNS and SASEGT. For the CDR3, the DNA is TGTGCCGTTCCAAACAGGGGGCCCACAGATACGCAGTATTTT. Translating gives CAVPNRGPTDTQYF.

In DNA form, the CDR3 reads TGTGCCAGCAGCCCGAGCGGGGGAGCTGTAGCCAAAAACATTCAGTACTTC. It yields the protein CASSPSGGAVAKNIQYF. The genes are TRBV7-2 and TRBJ2-4; 8 nucleotides match TRBD2. With 5 bases clipped from V and 0 bases from J, the junction kept 9 bases outside the gene matches. The germline V gene encodes CDR1 SGHTA and CDR2 FQGNSA. This CDR3 region has 17 residues.

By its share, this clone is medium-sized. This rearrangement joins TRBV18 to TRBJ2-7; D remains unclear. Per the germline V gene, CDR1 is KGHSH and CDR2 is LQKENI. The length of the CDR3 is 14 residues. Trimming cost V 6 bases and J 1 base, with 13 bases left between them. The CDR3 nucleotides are TGTGCCAGCTCCCCCTCTATAAGGTCCTACGAGCAGTACTTC. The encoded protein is CASSPSIRSYEQYF.

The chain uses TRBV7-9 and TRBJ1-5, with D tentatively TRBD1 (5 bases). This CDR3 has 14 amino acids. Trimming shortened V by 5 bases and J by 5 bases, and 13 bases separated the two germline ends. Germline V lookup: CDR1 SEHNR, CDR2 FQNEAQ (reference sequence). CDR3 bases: TGTGCCAGCAGCCGGGACCTTCCCCATCAGCCCCAGCATTTT. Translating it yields CASSRDLPHQPQHF.

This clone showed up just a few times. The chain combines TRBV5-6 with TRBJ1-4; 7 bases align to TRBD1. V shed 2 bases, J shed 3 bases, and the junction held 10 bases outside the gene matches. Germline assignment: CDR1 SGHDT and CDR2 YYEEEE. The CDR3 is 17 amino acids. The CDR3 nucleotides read TGTGCCAGCAGCTTTTCCGACAGGGCTTCGGCTAATGAAAAACTGTTTTTT. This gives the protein CASSFSDRASANEKLFF.

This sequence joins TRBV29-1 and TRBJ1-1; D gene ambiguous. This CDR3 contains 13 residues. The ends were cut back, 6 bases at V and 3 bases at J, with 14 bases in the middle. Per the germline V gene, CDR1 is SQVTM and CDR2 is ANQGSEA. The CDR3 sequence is CSVSIGYDTEAFF. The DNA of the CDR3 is TGCAGCGTCTCGATAGGGTACGACACTGAAGCTTTCTTT.

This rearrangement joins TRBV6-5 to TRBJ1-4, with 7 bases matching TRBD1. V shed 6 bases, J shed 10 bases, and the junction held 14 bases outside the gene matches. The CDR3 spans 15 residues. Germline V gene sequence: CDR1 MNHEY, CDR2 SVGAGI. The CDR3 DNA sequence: TGTGCCAGCAGCCTCAACAGACAGGGTTCGGGAAAACTGTTTTTT. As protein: CASSLNRQGSGKLFF.

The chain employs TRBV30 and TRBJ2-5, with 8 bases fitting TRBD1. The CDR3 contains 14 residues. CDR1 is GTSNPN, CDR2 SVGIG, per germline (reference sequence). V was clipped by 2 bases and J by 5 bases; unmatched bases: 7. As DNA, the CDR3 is TGTGCCTGGAGTTCCAACAGGGGGTTGGAGACCCAGTACTTC. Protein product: CAWSSNRGLETQYF.

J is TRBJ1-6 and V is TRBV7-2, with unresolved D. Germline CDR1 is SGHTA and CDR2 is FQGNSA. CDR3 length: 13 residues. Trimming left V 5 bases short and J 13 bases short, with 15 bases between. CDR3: CASSIPPDQPLHF. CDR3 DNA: TGTGCCAGCAGCATACCCCCTGACCAGCCCCTCCACTTT. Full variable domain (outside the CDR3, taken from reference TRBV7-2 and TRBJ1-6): GAGVSQSPSNKVTEKGKDVELRCDPISGHTALYWYRQSLGQGLEFLIYFQGNSAPDKSGLPSDRFSAERTGGSVSTLTIQRTQQEDSAVYLCASSIPPDQPLHFGNGTRLTVT.

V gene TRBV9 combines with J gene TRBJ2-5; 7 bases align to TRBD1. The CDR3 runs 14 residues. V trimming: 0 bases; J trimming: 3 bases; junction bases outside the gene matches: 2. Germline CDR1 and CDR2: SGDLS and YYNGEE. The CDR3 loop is CASSVGQGKETQYF. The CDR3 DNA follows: TGTGCCAGCAGCGTAGGACAGGGAAAAGAGACCCAGTACTTC.

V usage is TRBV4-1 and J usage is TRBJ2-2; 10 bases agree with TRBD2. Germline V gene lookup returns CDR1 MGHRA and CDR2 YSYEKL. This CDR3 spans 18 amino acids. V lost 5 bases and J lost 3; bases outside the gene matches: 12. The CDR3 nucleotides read TGCGCCAGCAGCTTCGTTCCTCTTAGCGGGGGGTACACCGGGGAGCTGTTTTTT. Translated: CASSFVPLSGGYTGELFF.

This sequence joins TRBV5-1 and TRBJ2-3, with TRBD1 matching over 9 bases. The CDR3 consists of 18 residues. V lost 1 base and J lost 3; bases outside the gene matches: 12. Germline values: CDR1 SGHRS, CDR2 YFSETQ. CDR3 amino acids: CASSLWGPGQGVTDTQYF. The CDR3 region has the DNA TGCGCCAGCAGCTTGTGGGGGCCGGGACAGGGAGTGACAGATACGCAGTATTTT.

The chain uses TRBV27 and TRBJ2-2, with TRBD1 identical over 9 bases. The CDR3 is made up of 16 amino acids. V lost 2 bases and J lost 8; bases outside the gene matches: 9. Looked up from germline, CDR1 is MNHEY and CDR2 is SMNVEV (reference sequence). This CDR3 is CASSLRDRVVFGELFF. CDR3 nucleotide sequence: TGTGCCAGCAGTTTACGGGACAGGGTAGTCTTTGGGGAGCTGTTTTTT.

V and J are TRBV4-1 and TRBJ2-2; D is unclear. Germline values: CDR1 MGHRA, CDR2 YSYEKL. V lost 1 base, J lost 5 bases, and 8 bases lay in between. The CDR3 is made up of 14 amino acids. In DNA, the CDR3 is TGCGCCAGCAGCCAAGGCCAGAGGACCGGGGAGCTGTTTTTT. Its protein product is CASSQGQRTGELFF.